These 30 T cell receptor beta chains came from one sample sequenced in a study of cytomegalovirus exposure and HLA in healthy donors. The PCR contained 60 Vbeta and 13 Jbeta primers. Using immunoSEQ multiplex PCR, the repertoire was profiled, and TCRdb retains in-frame clones only, with some absent. Listed are roughly 110,000 clones; around 3.5% falls within the top ten. Material for sequencing was PBMCs. All receptors derive from a young man in good health and CMV-seronegative.

The chain carries TRBV14 and TRBJ2-4, with TRBD1 as a possible D gene (6 bases). The V gene lost 6 bases and the J gene lost 7 bases, with 19 bases spanning the gap. The CDR3 is 15 residues long. Germline CDR1 reads SGHDN; CDR2 reads FVKESK. CDR3 sequence (DNA): TGTGCCAGCAGTATACAGGGCACCGCCGGGAACATTCAGTACTTC. Translated: CASSIQGTAGNIQYF.

The V call is TRBV6-5, the J call TRBJ1-1; TRBD1 matches 10 bases. The CDR3 is 15 residues long. Germline assignment: CDR1 MNHEY and CDR2 SVGAGI. V trimming: 3 bases; J trimming: 7 bases; junction bases outside the gene matches: 8. CDR3 coding DNA: TGTGCCAGCAGTTATGCCGACAGGGGGCGCATTGAAGCTTTCTTT. Translating it yields CASSYADRGRIEAFF.

The chain employs TRBV5-1 and TRBJ2-1; 7 bases agree with TRBD1. After removal of 4 bases from V and 4 bases from J, the junction contained 8 bases not matched to a gene. The CDR3 is made up of 15 amino acids. The V gene's germline CDR1 is SGHRS and CDR2 YFSETQ. Here the CDR3 DNA reads TGCGCCAGCAGCCTGGGGGACAGCTCGTACAATGAGCAGTTCTTC. This codes for CASSLGDSSYNEQFF.

The V and J genes are TRBV27 and TRBJ2-5; 11 positions match TRBD2. Per the germline V gene, CDR1 is MNHEY and CDR2 is SMNVEV (reference sequence). This CDR3 comprises 16 residues. V shed 4 bases, J shed 0 bases, and the junction held 4 bases outside the gene matches. CDR3 in amino acids: CASSSTSGEYQETQYF. Here the CDR3 DNA reads TGTGCCAGCAGTTCGACTAGCGGGGAGTACCAAGAGACCCAGTACTTC.

The chain is built from TRBV5-1 and TRBJ2-3; D is unresolved. With 3 bases removed from V and 4 bases from J, the gap between germline ends came to 6 bases. The CDR3 spans 12 residues. Germline-derived CDR1 and CDR2 are SGHRS and YFSETQ. CDR3 in amino acids: CASSSPADTQYF. The CDR3 coding sequence is TGCGCCAGCAGCTCCCCAGCAGATACGCAGTATTTT.

The V gene is TRBV6-5, the J gene TRBJ1-5; 7 nucleotides match TRBD1. This CDR3 has 14 residues. The ends lost 5 bases at V and 2 bases at J; junction bases unmatched: 3. Germline CDR1 and CDR2: MNHEY and SVGAGI. CDR3 sequence reads: CASSRGQGNQPQHF. Written as DNA, the CDR3 is TGTGCCAGCAGTCGCGGACAGGGCAATCAGCCCCAGCATTTT.

The rearrangement joins TRBV7-9 to TRBJ2-7; 7 nucleotides match TRBD1. CDR3 size: 19 residues. Germline trimming cut 5 bases from V and 3 bases from J; bases unmatched to any gene: 22. CDR1 and CDR2 from the germline V gene are SEHNR and FQNEAQ (reference sequence). CDR3 residues: CASSPDGGRGQAFFYEQYF. The CDR3 DNA reads as TGTGCCAGCAGCCCGGACGGTGGTAGGGGGCAAGCGTTTTTCTACGAGCAGTACTTC.

This chain's CDR3 is CASTPIYGGPQVEKLFF. In DNA form, the CDR3 reads TGTGCCAGTACCCCAATATACGGAGGACCTCAGGTGGAAAAACTGTTTTTT. The gene calls are TRBV19 and TRBJ1-4, with D unresolved. V was pared by 7 bases and J by 8 bases, with 26 bases between. This CDR3 comprises 17 residues. From germline, CDR1 is LNHDA and CDR2 SQIVND (reference sequence).

The rearrangement joins TRBV11-2 to TRBJ1-6, with 10 nucleotides matching TRBD1. This CDR3 has 17 amino acids. Trimming took 5 bases from V and 7 from J; bases not matched to a gene: 11. Germline-derived CDR1 and CDR2 are SGHAT and FQNNGV. The CDR3 loop is CASSQPFGTGVNSPLHF. The CDR3 nucleotides read TGTGCCAGCAGCCAGCCGTTCGGGACAGGGGTAAATTCACCCCTCCACTTT.

The V and J genes are TRBV6-5 and TRBJ1-6, with TRBD1 matching 7 bases. Germline CDR1 is MNHEY and CDR2 is SVGAGI. The V and J ends lost 0 bases and 12 bases, in that order; junction bases with no gene match: 8. This CDR3 is 15 amino acids long. The CDR3 sequence: CASSYSVQGNRPLHF. CDR3 DNA: TGTGCCAGCAGTTACTCGGTACAGGGGAATCGACCCCTCCACTTT.

The J gene is TRBJ2-5, the V gene TRBV6-5; possibly TRBD1 for D (6 bases). The J call is uncertain, as TRBJ2-7 better fits the DNA end. Germline CDR1 MNHEY, CDR2 SVGAGI. CDR3 length equals 14 residues. The CDR3 reads CASSTSGATYEQYF. The CDR3 DNA is TGTGCCAGCAGTACGTCAGGGGCAACCTACGAGCAGTACTTC.

The chain links TRBV19 to TRBJ1-5; D gene uncertain. In germline, CDR1 is LNHDA, CDR2 SQIVND (reference sequence). CDR3 length: 11 residues. Trimming took off 10 bases at V and 11 bases at J, with 15 bases between the two ends. CDR3 nucleotide sequence: TGTGCCACCGGTTCGGGAGCGGCCCAGCATTTT. This encodes CATGSGAAQHF.

The chain combines TRBV19 with TRBJ2-7; TRBD1 matches 7 bases. The CDR3 contains 13 residues. The germline V gene encodes CDR1 LNHDA and CDR2 SQIVND (reference sequence). The V segment lost 2 bases and the J segment 6 bases; nucleotides outside the gene matches: 4. This CDR3 is CASSINRGGEQYF. The CDR3 DNA reads as TGTGCCAGTAGTATAAACAGGGGTGGCGAGCAGTACTTC.

The chain combines TRBV7-9 with TRBJ2-3; 8 bases are a match to TRBD1. The germline gives CDR1 SEHNR, CDR2 FQNEAQ (reference sequence). V gave up 6 bases and J gave up 1 base; unmatched junction bases: 6. This CDR3 region has 15 residues. CDR3: CASRFRDRRTDTQYF. CDR3 nucleotide sequence: TGTGCCAGCAGATTCCGGGACAGGCGCACAGATACGCAGTATTTT.

The chain uses TRBV10-3 and TRBJ2-1; no definite D call. Trimming left V 4 bases short and J 2 bases short, with 6 bases between. The CDR3 has 13 amino acids. Germline values: CDR1 ENHRY, CDR2 SYGVKD. CDR3 sequence: CAISVDTYNEQFF. Written as DNA, the CDR3 is TGTGCCATCAGTGTCGACACCTACAATGAGCAGTTCTTC.

The chain links TRBV6-5 to TRBJ1-1, with D uncertain. The V gene's germline CDR1 is MNHEY and CDR2 SVGAGI. The CDR3 loop spans 11 amino acids. Trimming shortened V by 8 bases and J by 2 bases, and 6 bases separated the two germline ends. CDR3 nucleotides: TGTGCCAGCGGAGGTAACACTGAAGCTTTCTTT. Encoded protein: CASGGNTEAFF.

The gene calls are TRBV4-3 and TRBJ2-2; the D gene is possibly TRBD1 (5 bases). The CDR3 covers 14 residues. Germline V gene data show CDR1 as LGHNA and CDR2 as YSLEER. V was cut by 4 bases and J by 4 bases, with 10 bases left in between. This CDR3 is CASSLRTSTGELFF. CDR3 DNA: TGCGCCAGCAGCCTCCGGACATCCACCGGGGAGCTGTTTTTT.

The chain is built from TRBV7-3 and TRBJ1-1; D is possibly TRBD1 (6 bases). Germline-derived CDR1 and CDR2 are SGHTA and FQGTGA. This CDR3 has 13 residues. V was clipped by 4 bases and J by 8 bases, with 14 bases between them. This CDR3 is CASSWGQGQEAFF. CDR3 DNA: TGTGCCAGCAGCTGGGGGCAGGGGCAGGAAGCTTTCTTT.

V usage is TRBV4-3 and J usage is TRBJ1-5, with 8 bases aligning to TRBD1. Germline assignment: CDR1 LGHNA and CDR2 YSLEER. This CDR3 is built from 15 residues. Unmatched junction bases numbered 3, after V lost 0 bases and J lost 5 bases. The CDR3 loop reads CASSQDWGQDQPQHF. The CDR3 bases are TGCGCCAGCAGCCAAGATTGGGGACAGGATCAGCCCCAGCATTTT.

This chain connects TRBV7-7 to TRBJ2-5, with 7 positions matching TRBD1. The CDR3 has 15 residues. Trimming at V came to 1 base and at J to 4 bases, leaving 6 bases not matched to a gene. Germline V gene lookup returns CDR1 SSHAT and CDR2 FNYEAQ (reference sequence). The CDR3, as DNA: TGTGCCAGCAGCTTAGGGCCGGGACAGCCAGAGACCCAGTACTTC. It is translated as CASSLGPGQPETQYF.

The V and J genes are TRBV7-8 and TRBJ1-2, with D perhaps TRBD1 (6 bases). The CDR3 consists of 14 residues. Germline V lookup: CDR1 SGHVS, CDR2 FQNEAQ. Trimming left V 5 bases short and J 6 bases short, with 16 bases between. For the CDR3, the DNA is TGTGCCAGCAGCCCCTCCAGGGGTCTCGATGGCTACACCTTC. Translation gives CASSPSRGLDGYTF.

The chain combines TRBV4-1 with TRBJ2-5, with 9 nucleotides matching TRBD2. This CDR3 comprises 17 residues. Germline trimming cut 0 bases from V and 1 base from J; bases unmatched to any gene: 6. Germline V CDR1 and CDR2: MGHRA, YSYEKL. As DNA, the CDR3 is TGCGCCAGCAGCCAAGACCGGGCGGGGGGGCCCCAAGAGACCCAGTACTTC. This sequence encodes CASSQDRAGGPQETQYF.

The chain has TRBV5-1 and TRBJ2-7; 7 bases line up with TRBD1. The V gene end was trimmed by 4 bases and the J gene end by 2 bases; junction bases not matched to a gene: 12. The CDR3 contains 16 residues. Per germline, CDR1 SGHRS and CDR2 YFSETQ. Written as DNA, the CDR3 is TGCGCCAGCAGCCCAATACTAGGACAGGCAGCCTACGAGCAGTACTTC. Translation: CASSPILGQAAYEQYF.

The J gene is TRBJ1-1, the V gene TRBV27; TRBD1 agrees at 9 bases. The CDR3 is 17 residues long. J was trimmed by 1 base and V by 4 bases; bases with no gene match: 10. Germline CDR1 is MNHEY and CDR2 is SMNVEV (reference sequence). CDR3 coding DNA: TGTGCCAGCAGTTCGTACAGGGGGCCTGGGCGGAACACTGAAGCTTTCTTT. Protein: CASSSYRGPGRNTEAFF.

The chain employs TRBV7-2 and TRBJ2-5, with 10 nucleotides matching TRBD2. The CDR3 has 15 residues. Germline V lookup: CDR1 SGHTA, CDR2 FQGNSA. The junction had 9 bases not matched to a gene; V was cut back by 6 bases and J by 5 bases. CDR3 DNA: TGTGCCAGCAGTCCTAGCGGGGGCGGCGGGGAGACCCAGTACTTC. Translation gives CASSPSGGGGETQYF.

About this clone: One end of the junction varies from germline; a read error may be responsible. V usage is TRBV5-1 and J usage is TRBJ2-5; D might be TRBD2 (5 bases). In germline, CDR1 is SGHRS, CDR2 YFSETQ. The CDR3 has 14 amino acids. The CDR3 protein is CASTLERELGTQYF. CDR3 nucleotide sequence: TGCGCCAGCACCTTGGAAAGGGAGCTGGGGACCCAGTACTTC.

The J gene is TRBJ2-3, the V gene TRBV7-3; weak D call: TRBD2 (6 bases). V dropped 1 base and J dropped 3 bases, with 14 bases sitting between them. Germline CDR1 and CDR2: SGHTA and FQGTGA. This CDR3 spans 16 amino acids. In DNA, the CDR3 is TGTGCCAGCAGCTTAAGGGAAAGCGGGTCAACAGATACGCAGTATTTT. Translating it yields CASSLRESGSTDTQYF. The full variable domain, in which reference TRBV7-3 and TRBJ2-3 provide the parts outside the CDR3, is GAGVSQTPSNKVTEKGKYVELRCDPISGHTALYWYRQSLGQGPEFLIYFQGTGAADDSGLPNDRFFAVRPEGSVSTLKIQRTERGDSAVYLCASSLRESGSTDTQYFGPGTRLTVL.

The chain employs TRBV2 and TRBJ1-1, with 7 bases that match TRBD1. Losses at the gene ends were 6 bases for V and 5 bases for J; bases not matched to a gene: 9. Per germline, CDR1 SNHLY and CDR2 FYNNEI. The CDR3 totals 14 residues. The CDR3 here is CASRPRDSRTEAFF. CDR3 DNA: TGTGCCAGCAGGCCTCGGGACAGCAGGACTGAAGCTTTCTTT. The full variable domain, with the rest looked up from reference TRBV2 and TRBJ1-1, is EPEVTQTPSHQVTQMGQEVILRCVPISNHLYFYWYRQILGQKVEFLVSFYNNEISEKSEIFDDQFSVERPDGSNFTLKIRSTKLEDSAMYFCASRPRDSRTEAFFGQGTRLTVV.

The chain links TRBV6-5 to TRBJ2-7; D possibly corresponds to TRBD2 (6 bases). The CDR3 has 15 residues. Trimming removed 6 bases from V and 2 bases from J, with 17 bases in between. CDR1 and CDR2 (germline): MNHEY, SVGAGI. The CDR3 region has the DNA TGTGCCAGCAGGGGGGGTCAGACCCGAACCTACGAGCAGTACTTC. Amino acid sequence: CASRGGQTRTYEQYF.

The chain recombines TRBV27 with TRBJ2-1; the D gene is possibly TRBD1 (6 bases). The CDR3 runs to 17 residues. V was clipped by 6 bases and J by 6 bases, with 24 bases between them. The V gene's germline CDR1 is MNHEY and CDR2 SMNVEV (reference sequence). The CDR3 DNA sequence: TGTGCCAGCAGGGAGCTGTTTCAGGGGCCCCCTATCAATGAGCAGTTCTTC. Protein: CASRELFQGPPINEQFF.